This entry lists 7 T cell receptor beta chains sequenced from one sample in a study of neurological immune-mediated disorders. TCRdb independently ran MiXCR on the 5' RACE reads; one entry per CDR3 protein. The table shows 30,000 to 50,000 distinct CDR3 sequences, with 7% to 8.5% occurring only once. Sequencing was carried out using CD4+ T cells from blood. The receptors originated from a middle-aged man in good health.

The chain links TRBV20-1 to TRBJ1-1; D unresolved. The CDR3 contains 14 residues. Trimming pared 2 bases from V and 0 bases from J, leaving 10 bases between. CDR1 is DFQATT and CDR2 is SNEGSKA in the germline V gene (reference sequence). The CDR3 region is CSARPGSMNTEAFF. The DNA of the CDR3 is TGCAGTGCTAGACCTGGCAGTATGAACACTGAAGCTTTCTTT.

The chain joins TRBV7-9 to TRBJ2-3; 9 nucleotides align to TRBD2. CDR3 length equals 16 residues. Trimming took 4 bases from V and 6 from J; bases not matched to a gene: 11. Germline lookup yields CDR1 SEHNR and CDR2 FQNEAQ (reference sequence). The CDR3 nucleotides read TGTGCCAGCAGCTCGCGATTAGCGGGAGTGAGCGATACGCAGTATTTT. Its translation: CASSSRLAGVSDTQYF.

The rearrangement links TRBV27 to TRBJ2-2; 7 nucleotides line up with TRBD1. This CDR3 spans 13 amino acids. V shed 10 bases and J 6 bases; nucleotides not matched to a gene: 8. Germline lookup yields CDR1 MNHEY and CDR2 SMNVEV (reference sequence). The CDR3 sequence is CATADRAAGELFF. In nucleotides, the CDR3 is TGTGCCACCGCAGACAGGGCGGCCGGGGAGCTGTTTTTT.

Ten or more counts support this clonotype. The DNA of the CDR3 is TGCAGCGTTTCGGAAGGGACTAGCAATCAGCCCCAGCATTTT. This sequence encodes CSVSEGTSNQPQHF. The chain recombines TRBV29-1 with TRBJ1-5; tentative D call: TRBD1 (5 bases). Per germline, CDR1 SQVTM and CDR2 ANQGSEA. The CDR3 totals 14 residues. Trimming took 5 bases from V and 0 from J, leaving 11 bases between them.

This clonotype was detected many times. The V and J genes are TRBV20-1 and TRBJ1-6, with D tentatively TRBD1 (6 bases). The CDR3 is 16 residues long. Trimming pared 1 base from V and 7 bases from J, leaving 17 bases between. Germline CDR1 and CDR2: DFQATT and SNEGSKA (reference sequence). The CDR3 loop reads CSARAEGGRLNSPLHF. CDR3 coding DNA: TGCAGTGCTAGAGCCGAGGGGGGACGGCTCAATTCACCCCTCCACTTT.

This clonotype appeared many times. The rearrangement joins TRBV7-9 to TRBJ2-3; TRBD2 matches at 15 bases. Germline CDR1 is SEHNR and CDR2 is FQNEAQ (reference sequence). The CDR3 extends over 18 amino acids. The J segment lost 1 base and the V segment lost 3 bases, leaving 5 bases of the junction unmatched. CDR3 region: CASSFGLAGGYGTDTQYF. The CDR3 nucleotides are TGTGCCAGCAGCTTCGGACTAGCGGGAGGGTACGGCACAGATACGCAGTATTTT.

This clonotype came up many times. The chain combines TRBV7-2 with TRBJ2-7; TRBD2 matches 8 bases. Germline values: CDR1 SGHTA, CDR2 FQGNSA. The V gene end was trimmed by 5 bases and the J gene end by 3 bases; junction bases not matched to a gene: 3. This CDR3 contains 13 residues. CDR3 coding DNA: TGTGCCAGCAGCCCCGCGGGGGGCTACGAGCAGTACTTC. This sequence encodes CASSPAGGYEQYF.